The T cell receptor beta chain described here comes from a study of blood T cell repertoires in COVID-19 (dated by TCRdb to 2020 to 2022). For the study in its entirety: The collaborator samples originated in the United States, Italy and Spain and spanned the acute and convalescent phases of COVID-19. The material from the prospective study consisted of cDNA or gDNA derived from T cells, B-cell-depleted T cells, or PBMCs. Deeply sampled blood TCRbeta repertoires from subjects exposed to, actively infected with, or recovered from COVID-19 were included in the dataset. The repertoires were released in a freely available public database intended as a resource for research on the immune response to SARS-CoV-2. Samples were obtained from the ongoing ImmuneRACE study (first 160 participants) and from over 1,000 subjects provided by 6 global collaborators. Sample metadata almost always included a de-identified subject ID, COVID-19 status, age in years and sex. Where available, HLA class I and class II types were obtained from metadata supplied by the sample provider rather than from assay-based typing.

Its CDR3 holds 14 amino acids, cysteine through phenylalanine. Only the CDR3 region is kept as DNA, spanning 42 bases read in frame from base 1. Trimming leaves V shorter by 8 bases and J shorter by 9 bases, with the junction holding 9 bases beyond the gene matches. The germline V gene specifies ENHRY as CDR1 and SYGVKD as CDR2. A word on this clone: Its specific antigen is unknown. Within one base of it there is no much larger clone, and no base qualities were kept.

The collaborating institutions used their own protocols to collect whole blood in K2EDTA tubes. Collaborator samples were shipped for TCRbeta analysis as frozen whole blood, isolated PBMCs, or DNA extracted from either sample type. TCRbeta CDR3 regions were amplified from genomic DNA by means of the immunoSEQ Assay, a bias-controlled multiplex PCR. In the authors' own workflow: The number of nucleated cells in each sample was estimated from the amplification of reference gene primers within the assay. To quantify the absolute abundance of each unique TCRbeta CDR3 rearrangement, sequence reads were collapsed and filtered. For each sample, productive Simpson clonality was calculated as the square root of Simpson's diversity index across productive rearrangements. Entries here come from immuneACCESS through TCRdb and include only in-frame sequences with V and J called. Some clones fail to appear in such tables; in the studies checked, an unresolved V gene covers under half of the shortfall, and the cause of the remainder is unknown. That table furnishes V, J and clone size, whereas the DNA furnished D and trimming. This sample holds 85,000 to 110,000 clones; about 91% were observed only once. Of the sample, about 3.5% falls within the top ten clones.

What the study reported, not specific to this receptor: How much clinical and demographic metadata was included differed by source and by participant, and the metadata was provided uncurated.

The sequence was obtained from a human donor in a cohort sampled during active COVID-19. The material sequenced was peripheral blood. The sequence joins TRBV10-3 to TRBJ1-6; TRBD1 lines up with 8 middle nucleotides. In nucleotides, the sequence is TGTGCCATCGGAGACAGGGGTTTAAGTTCACCCCTCCACTTT. The translation is CAIGDRGLSSPLHF.